One sample yielded the 14 T cell receptor beta chains listed below, sequenced in a study of shared T cell receptors in the human thymus. TCRdb keeps only in-frame clones here, not all; method: immunoSEQ multiplex PCR. The sample includes hundreds of thousands of clones, about 87% of them seen just once. These data were also filed under a second study, of human thymus T cells.

The specimen sequenced was thymocytes. Receptor source: a boy younger than two with a congenital heart defect.

V and J are TRBV15 and TRBJ2-2, with D possibly being TRBD1 (5 bases). The CDR3 is made up of 17 amino acids. Trimming cost V 0 bases and J 0 bases, with 11 bases left between them. Germline CDR1 LNHNV, CDR2 YYDKDF (reference sequence). CDR3: CATSRDQGRPNTGELFF. The CDR3 region has the DNA TGTGCCACCAGCAGAGATCAGGGCAGACCGAACACCGGGGAGCTGTTTTTT. Full variable domain (remainder filled in from reference TRBV15 and TRBJ2-2): DAMVIQNPRYQVTQFGKPVTLSCSQTLNHNVMYWYQQKSSQAPKLLFHYYDKDFNNEADTPDNFQSRRPNTSFCFLDIRSPGLGDTAMYLCATSRDQGRPNTGELFFGEGSRLTVL.

V gene TRBV4-1 combines with J gene TRBJ1-1; 8 bases agree with TRBD1. This CDR3 spans 16 amino acids. Germline lookup yields CDR1 MGHRA and CDR2 YSYEKL. V shed 4 bases and J 5 bases; nucleotides not matched to a gene: 12. Written as DNA, the CDR3 is TGCGCCAGCAGCCCCCTTTCCGGACAGGGTCGAACTGAAGCTTTCTTT. Its translation is CASSPLSGQGRTEAFF.

The V gene is TRBV2, the J gene TRBJ2-1; TRBD2 matches 15 bases. Trimming removed 6 bases from V and 14 bases from J; junction bases left unmatched: 8. The CDR3 sequence is 14 residues long. Germline CDR1 reads SNHLY; CDR2 reads FYNNEI. CDR3 loop: CASRGLAGGHREFF. The CDR3 DNA is TGTGCCAGCAGGGGACTAGCGGGGGGCCACCGAGAGTTCTTC.

The chain couples TRBV25-1 to TRBJ1-1; D perhaps matches TRBD1 (6 bases). Trimming shortened V by 9 bases and J by 3 bases, and 14 bases separated the two germline ends. Germline-derived CDR1 and CDR2 are MGHDK and SYGVNS. CDR3 size: 13 residues. The CDR3 DNA follows: TGTGCCAGGAGCAGGGGTCGGGACACTGAAGCTTTCTTT. It is translated as CARSRGRDTEAFF.

This chain connects TRBV5-8 to TRBJ2-7, with 10 nucleotides matching TRBD1. The CDR3 sequence is 16 residues long. Trimming removed 0 bases from V and 4 bases from J; junction bases left unmatched: 7. Germline V gene lookup returns CDR1 SGHTS and CDR2 YDEGEE. Here the CDR3 DNA reads TGTGCCAGCAGCTTGGGGGACAGGGGTCGACGATACGAGCAGTACTTC. It translates to CASSLGDRGRRYEQYF.

CDR3 sequence: CASSDPQGEGNNEQFF. The CDR3 bases are TGTGCCAGCAGCGACCCACAGGGGGAAGGAAACAATGAGCAGTTCTTC. This chain links TRBV9 with TRBJ2-1; 8 bases align to TRBD1. The germline CDR1 and CDR2 sequences are SGDLS and YYNGEE. Trimming at V came to 3 bases and at J to 5 bases, leaving 10 bases not matched to a gene. The CDR3 totals 16 residues.

The CDR3 region is CASSADRCNYGYTF. DNA for the CDR3: TGTGCCAGCAGCGCCGACAGGTGTAACTATGGCTACACCTTC. The V and J genes are TRBV6-1 and TRBJ1-2; D might be TRBD1 (6 bases). CDR1 is MNHNS, CDR2 SASEGT, per germline. V lost 6 bases and J 1 base, leaving 12 bases between the germline ends. The CDR3 loop spans 14 amino acids.

This clone was picked up a small number of times. V is TRBV7-8 and J is TRBJ2-1; a possible D gene is TRBD1 (5 bases). Deletions cut 2 bases from V and 8 bases from J, with 16 bases between. The CDR3 runs 15 residues. The germline V gene has CDR1 SGHVS and CDR2 FQNEAQ. CDR3 coding DNA: TGTGCCAGCAGCTTACTGCAGGGAAATAGCCATGAGCAGTTCTTC. This gives the protein CASSLLQGNSHEQFF.

This sequence joins TRBV7-3 and TRBJ2-6; D possibly corresponds to TRBD1 (6 bases). The CDR3 spans 17 residues. CDR1 SGHTA and CDR2 FQGTGA come from the germline V gene. V lost 5 bases, J lost 1 base, and 15 bases lay in between. The CDR3 loop reads CASSRDRPFSGANVLTF. Written as DNA, the CDR3 is TGTGCCAGCAGCCGTGACAGGCCCTTTTCTGGGGCCAACGTCCTGACTTTC. The whole variable domain, remainder taken from reference TRBV7-3 and TRBJ2-6, is GAGVSQTPSNKVTEKGKYVELRCDPISGHTALYWYRQSLGQGPEFLIYFQGTGAADDSGLPNDRFFAVRPEGSVSTLKIQRTERGDSAVYLCASSRDRPFSGANVLTFGAGSRLTVL.

This chain joins TRBV6-1 and TRBJ1-2, with D unresolved. CDR3 size: 14 residues. Trimming pared 4 bases from V and 6 bases from J, leaving 15 bases between. Looked up from germline, CDR1 is MNHNS and CDR2 is SASEGT. The CDR3, as DNA: TGTGCCAGCAGTGGAGACAAAATGGAAAATGGCTACACCTTC. This encodes CASSGDKMENGYTF.

The CDR3 sequence: CSVLESDTQYF. In nucleotides, the CDR3 is TGCAGCGTATTAGAGTCCGATACGCAGTATTTT. The chain couples TRBV29-1 to TRBJ2-3; D remains ambiguous. V was trimmed by 6 bases and J by 6 bases, leaving 10 bases between them. CDR1 is SQVTM, CDR2 ANQGSEA, per germline. This CDR3 is built from 11 residues.

This clone showed up just once. The chain employs TRBV5-8 and TRBJ1-6; 9 bases line up with TRBD1. Trimming took 2 bases from V and 7 from J; bases not matched to a gene: 4. From germline, CDR1 is SGHTS and CDR2 YDEGEE. The CDR3 is 15 amino acids. In DNA, the CDR3 is TGTGCCAGCAGCTTCCGGACAGGGGCCAATTCACCCCTCCACTTT. Translated, it gives CASSFRTGANSPLHF.

The rearrangement uses TRBV5-1 and TRBJ1-6, with TRBD1 matching 9 bases. Trimming took 4 bases from V and 8 from J; bases not matched to a gene: 10. Germline assignment: CDR1 SGHRS and CDR2 YFSETQ. The CDR3 covers 16 residues. The CDR3 is CASSHGTGKFDSPLHF. The CDR3 coding sequence is TGCGCCAGCAGCCATGGGACAGGGAAATTCGATTCACCCCTCCACTTT. Filled out from reference TRBV5-1 and TRBJ1-6, the complete variable domain reads KAGVTQTPRYLIKTRGQQVTLSCSPISGHRSVSWYQQTPGQGLQFLFEYFSETQRNKGNFPGRFSGRQFSNSRSEMNVSTLELGDSALYLCASSHGTGKFDSPLHFGNGTRLTVT.

The V call is TRBV2, the J call TRBJ2-1; 10 bases are a match to TRBD1. The CDR3 has 14 residues. Germline V gives CDR1 SNHLY, CDR2 FYNNEI. The V gene end was trimmed by 3 bases and the J gene end by 7 bases; junction bases not matched to a gene: 3. Written as DNA, the CDR3 is TGTGCCAGCAGTGACGTGGGACAGGGGAATGAGCAGTTCTTC. Translating gives CASSDVGQGNEQFF.